This T cell receptor beta chain came from a study of T cell responses to AZD1222 COVID-19 vaccine. Clones were read by immunoSEQ multiplex PCR, and TCRdb kept only the in-frame ones, dropping some. The data contain about 110,000 clones, about nine tenths of them singletons. Germline V gene sequence: CDR1 MNHNY, CDR2 SVGAGI (reference sequence). The length of the CDR3 is 14 residues. Unmatched junction bases numbered 6, after V lost 5 bases and J lost 3 bases. This material consisted of peripheral blood, taken 28 days after the second AZD1222 dose. This sequence joins TRBV6-6 and TRBJ1-1, with 7 bases identical to TRBD1. The origin of this receptor is an adult who received the AZD1222 COVID-19 vaccine. As DNA, the CDR3 is TGTGCCAGCAGTCTCCAGACAGGGTACACTGAAGCTTTCTTT. Translated, it gives CASSLQTGYTEAFF.